Presented here are 25 T cell receptor beta chains from one specimen sequenced in a study of cytomegalovirus exposure and HLA in healthy donors. Use of 60 Vbeta and 13 Jbeta primers characterized the PCR. The assay was immunoSEQ multiplex PCR, and TCRdb's table has in-frame clones only and misses some. Among under 200,000 clones, 86% were seen once, and the ten largest hold about 2%. The sequenced sample consisted of PBMCs. These receptors came from a young woman in good health and CMV-seronegative.

The CDR3 spells CASSEARGWGRAFF. CDR3 DNA sequence: TGTGCCAGCAGTGAAGCGCGGGGGTGGGGCAGAGCTTTCTTT. The chain combines TRBV2 with TRBJ1-1; D may be TRBD1 (5 bases). Trimming took 0 bases from V and 10 from J, leaving 15 bases between them. Germline loops: CDR1 SNHLY, CDR2 FYNNEI. CDR3 length: 14 amino acids.

In this sample, this clone turned up once. The rearrangement uses TRBV27 and TRBJ2-1; TRBD1 matches at 7 bases. The CDR3 contains 15 residues. V shed 3 bases and J 3 bases; nucleotides not matched to a gene: 5. CDR1 MNHEY and CDR2 SMNVEV come from the germline V gene (reference sequence). Here the CDR3 DNA reads TGTGCCAGCAGTTTTCGAGGGGGCTTCTACAATGAGCAGTTCTTC. This encodes CASSFRGGFYNEQFF.

The V and J genes are TRBV28 and TRBJ2-2; 10 bases match TRBD2. Trimming cost V 4 bases and J 8 bases; bases outside gene matches: 4. Germline assignment: CDR1 MDHEN and CDR2 SYDVKM. The CDR3 contains 14 residues. CDR3 DNA sequence: TGTGCCAGCAGTTCGGGACTAGCGTCGGGGGAGCTGTTTTTT. It encodes CASSSGLASGELFF.

This clone was observed a single time. This chain joins TRBV6-5 and TRBJ1-2; weak D call: TRBD1 (6 bases). Trimming took off 4 bases at V and 3 bases at J, with 18 bases between the two ends. Germline V gene data show CDR1 as MNHEY and CDR2 as SVGAGI. CDR3 length: 16 amino acids. CDR3 region: CASSSAGAPDDYGYTF. In nucleotides, the CDR3 is TGTGCCAGCAGTTCGGCAGGGGCGCCTGATGACTATGGCTACACCTTC.

The J gene is TRBJ1-2, the V gene TRBV7-2; TRBD1 aligns across 8 bases. The CDR3 has 13 amino acids. Germline V gives CDR1 SGHTA, CDR2 FQGNSA. The V and J ends lost 4 bases and 6 bases, in that order; junction bases with no gene match: 4. The CDR3 bases are TGTGCCAGCAGCTCACAGGGGGGGGATGGCTACACCTTC. Translating it yields CASSSQGGDGYTF.

The genes are TRBV29-1 and TRBJ2-2; possibly TRBD1 for D (6 bases). The CDR3 contains 14 residues. Germline-derived CDR1 and CDR2 are SQVTM and ANQGSEA. V was shortened by 8 bases and J by 0 bases, with 13 bases between the two germline ends. The CDR3, as DNA: TGCAGCTTCGGAACAGGGACGAACACCGGGGAGCTGTTTTTT. Translated: CSFGTGTNTGELFF.

J is TRBJ1-3 and V is TRBV12-2. TRBV12-2 is recorded as a pseudogene. The CDR3 contains 18 residues. The CDR3 bases are TGTGCAAGTCGCTTAGCCGAGGGGGCGGGGGGGGCTCGAAACACCATATATTTT. It translates to CASRLAEGAGGARNTIYF.

The chain employs TRBV28 and TRBJ2-4, with TRBD2 matching over 9 bases. Trimming took 6 bases from V and 14 from J; bases not matched to a gene: 8. This CDR3 contains 12 residues. From germline, CDR1 is MDHEN and CDR2 SYDVKM. The CDR3: CASSRLAGREYF. The CDR3 DNA sequence: TGTGCCAGCAGCCGTCTAGCGGGGAGGGAGTACTTC.

The chain carries TRBV7-9 and TRBJ2-2; D call uncertain. V lost 6 bases to trimming and J lost 5 bases, with 10 bases between them. The CDR3 spans 13 residues. The germline V gene has CDR1 SEHNR and CDR2 FQNEAQ (reference sequence). The CDR3 DNA sequence: TGTGCCAGCAGTCTGAAACGGACCGGGGAGCTGTTTTTT. Its protein is CASSLKRTGELFF.

This clone showed up just once. The chain uses TRBV6-5 and TRBJ2-1, with no clear D. Germline CDR1 is MNHEY and CDR2 is SVGAGI. This CDR3 region has 11 residues. The V gene lost 2 bases and the J gene lost 7 bases, with 3 bases spanning the gap. The CDR3 region is CASSYENEQFF. The CDR3 nucleotides are TGTGCCAGCAGTTACGAGAATGAGCAGTTCTTC.

The chain uses TRBV30 and TRBJ1-5; no clear D. CDR1 is GTSNPN, CDR2 SVGIG, per germline (reference sequence). The CDR3 totals 14 residues. V shed 2 bases and J shed 2 bases, with 10 bases lying between them. CDR3 residues: CAWSYGGRNQPQHF. The CDR3 DNA reads as TGTGCCTGGAGTTACGGCGGGCGCAATCAGCCCCAGCATTTT.

The rearrangement links TRBV15 to TRBJ2-1, with D possibly being TRBD2 (6 bases). V gave up 1 base and J gave up 1 base, with 8 bases separating them. Germline V CDR1 and CDR2: LNHNV, YYDKDF (reference sequence). The CDR3 has 15 amino acids. This chain's CDR3 is CATSRVSGSYNEQFF. The CDR3 DNA follows: TGTGCCACCAGCAGAGTGAGCGGGTCCTACAATGAGCAGTTCTTC.

The gene calls are TRBV4-1 and TRBJ1-4; tentatively, D is TRBD1 (6 bases). CDR3 length equals 18 residues. Looked up from germline, CDR1 is MGHRA and CDR2 is YSYEKL. V lost 1 base to trimming and J lost 8 bases, with 23 bases between them. The CDR3, as DNA: TGCGCCAGCAGCCAAGTCATGGACAGCTTACAACCCTGGGAAAAACTGTTTTTT. Translation: CASSQVMDSLQPWEKLFF.

The chain joins TRBV25-1 to TRBJ1-1, with 9 positions matching TRBD1. The CDR3 loop spans 14 amino acids. The trim removed 4 bases at V and 6 bases at J, leaving 6 bases unmatched. The germline gives CDR1 MGHDK, CDR2 SYGVNS. The CDR3 region has the DNA TGTGCCAGCAGTGGCGGGACAGGGACCGCTGAAGCTTTCTTT. Residues: CASSGGTGTAEAFF.

The rearrangement uses TRBV6-5 and TRBJ2-7, with 12 bases aligning to TRBD1. This CDR3 is built from 14 residues. The V and J ends lost 5 bases and 9 bases, in that order; junction bases with no gene match: 8. In germline, CDR1 is MNHEY, CDR2 SVGAGI. This CDR3 is CASSSRDRGLGQYF. The CDR3 bases are TGTGCCAGCAGTAGCCGGGACAGGGGGCTTGGGCAGTACTTC.

The chain couples TRBV7-9 to TRBJ2-1; possibly TRBD2 for D (6 bases). The CDR3 totals 16 residues. The V and J ends lost 3 bases and 7 bases respectively, with 19 bases between them. Germline lookup yields CDR1 SEHNR and CDR2 FQNEAQ (reference sequence). The CDR3 nucleotides read TGTGCCAGCAGCTTTTGGGGAGGTCACCGTCGGAATGAGCAGTTCTTC. Protein product: CASSFWGGHRRNEQFF.

The CDR3: CASSLSAGGASDTQYF. The CDR3 DNA reads as TGCGCCAGCAGCTTGTCGGCCGGGGGGGCTTCAGATACGCAGTATTTT. The genes are TRBV5-1 and TRBJ2-3, with 8 bases lining up with TRBD2. Germline CDR1 reads SGHRS; CDR2 reads YFSETQ. The V segment lost 1 base and the J segment 4 bases; nucleotides outside the gene matches: 8. This CDR3 is built from 16 residues.

The chain joins TRBV5-1 to TRBJ2-1; D is undetermined. Trimming pared 1 base from V and 0 bases from J, leaving 14 bases between. The germline V gene encodes CDR1 SGHRS and CDR2 YFSETQ. CDR3 length equals 17 residues. The CDR3 loop reads CASSLSLNTHSYNEQFF. CDR3 nucleotides: TGCGCCAGCAGCTTGTCCCTGAACACGCACTCCTACAATGAGCAGTTCTTC.

The chain is built from TRBV11-2 and TRBJ2-2; 10 nucleotides match TRBD1. J gave up 5 bases and V 6 bases, and 6 bases lay outside the gene matches. CDR3 size: 15 residues. Germline CDR1 SGHAT, CDR2 FQNNGV. CDR3 protein: CASSPDRGRTGELFF. The DNA for the CDR3 is TGTGCCAGCAGTCCCGACAGGGGGCGAACCGGGGAGCTGTTTTTT.

This clone has just a few counts. The V and J genes are TRBV27 and TRBJ2-1; 8 nucleotides line up with TRBD2. The CDR3 totals 13 residues. Per the germline V gene, CDR1 is MNHEY and CDR2 is SMNVEV (reference sequence). V lost 9 bases to trimming and J lost 7 bases; unmatched junction nucleotides: 8. CDR3 bases: TGTGCCAGGGGACTAGAGGGCCCAAATGAGCAGTTCTTC. It translates to CARGLEGPNEQFF.

The genes are TRBV29-1 and TRBJ2-3; TRBD2 aligns across 9 bases. This CDR3 is 13 amino acids long. Germline CDR1 and CDR2: SQVTM and ANQGSEA. V shed 5 bases and J 4 bases; nucleotides not matched to a gene: 4. The CDR3 sequence is CSVPGTSPDTQYF. In DNA form, the CDR3 reads TGCAGCGTTCCCGGGACTAGCCCAGATACGCAGTATTTT.

This rearrangement joins TRBV7-9 to TRBJ1-1; a weak D match, TRBD1 (6 bases). V was cut by 4 bases and J by 3 bases, with 9 bases left in between. The CDR3 has 13 residues. Germline CDR1 reads SEHNR; CDR2 reads FQNEAQ (reference sequence). CDR3 DNA: TGTGCCAGCAGCTCACAGGGCGACACTGAAGCTTTCTTT. Translation: CASSSQGDTEAFF.

The rearrangement links TRBV4-1 to TRBJ2-1; 12 positions agree with TRBD2. The CDR3 covers 17 residues. Germline lookup yields CDR1 MGHRA and CDR2 YSYEKL. Trimming cost V 1 base and J 6 bases; bases outside gene matches: 7. CDR3 in amino acids: CASSQVATSGSPNEQFF. CDR3 coding DNA: TGCGCCAGCAGCCAAGTGGCGACTAGCGGGAGCCCCAATGAGCAGTTCTTC.

In this sample, this clone turned up once. The CDR3 sequence is CASSLLRGGTDTQYF. The CDR3 nucleotides read TGCGCCAGCAGCTTGCTGCGGGGGGGCACAGATACGCAGTATTTT. This chain connects TRBV5-1 to TRBJ2-3, with TRBD2 identical over 8 bases. V lost 1 base, J lost 1 base, and 2 bases stayed unmatched. CDR1 and CDR2 from the germline V gene are SGHRS and YFSETQ. The CDR3 length is 15 residues.

The gene calls are TRBV27 and TRBJ1-4, with D possibly being TRBD1 (5 bases). Germline V gene lookup returns CDR1 MNHEY and CDR2 SMNVEV (reference sequence). This CDR3 contains 15 residues. V was shortened by 0 bases and J by 7 bases, with 12 bases between the two germline ends. CDR3 DNA: TGTGCCAGCAGTTTATCGTTCCAGGGAGGTGAAAAACTGTTTTTT. Its protein product is CASSLSFQGGEKLFF. The full variable domain, in which reference TRBV27 and TRBJ1-4 provide the parts outside the CDR3, is EAQVTQNPRYLITVTGKKLTVTCSQNMNHEYMSWYRQDPGLGLRQIYYSMNVEVTDKGDVPEGYKVSRKEKRNFPLILESPSPNQTSLYFCASSLSFQGGEKLFFGSGTQLSVL.